The rows below give T cell receptor beta chains drawn from one sample of a study of T cell changes during pregnancy in multiple sclerosis. Generated by immunoSEQ multiplex PCR, the TCRdb table keeps only in-frame clones and is missing some. The table includes under 50,000 clones, about nine tenths detected once. The sample here was CD4+ T cells from peripheral blood mononuclear cells, taken in the first trimester of pregnancy. The receptor source for this set is a female donor in good health, enrolled as a control in a pregnancy study. Each CDR3 is given with its conserved first and last residue. Each record gives: clone size, D gene, J gene, V gene, CDR3 DNA, CDR3 protein. The D gene is left open where the match is weak. The size of a clone is reported for some rows only, either as once, few or many, or as a class for expanded clones.

clone size: NA
D gene: TRBD1
J gene: TRBJ1-5
V gene: TRBV5-8
CDR3 DNA: TGTGCCAGCACCTCACAGGGGGCATATAGCAATCAGCCCCAGCATTTT
CDR3 protein: CASTSQGAYSNQPQHF

clone size: once
D gene: TRBD1
J gene: TRBJ2-1
V gene: TRBV4-3
CDR3 DNA: TGCGCCAGCAGCCAGACCCCGGGACAGGGCAATGAGCAGTTCTTC
CDR3 protein: CASSQTPGQGNEQFF

clone size: NA
D gene: TRBD1
J gene: TRBJ1-1
V gene: TRBV18
CDR3 DNA: TGTGCCAGCTCACAAGGGACAGCTGAAGCTTTCTTT
CDR3 protein: CASSQGTAEAFF

clone size: once
D gene: NA
J gene: TRBJ2-1
V gene: TRBV11-3
CDR3 DNA: TGTGCCAGCAGCGCCGGCGGGGAAGGTGAGCAGTTCTTC
CDR3 protein: CASSAGGEGEQFF

clone size: NA
D gene: NA
J gene: TRBJ2-7
V gene: TRBV7-4
CDR3 DNA: TGTGCCAGCAGCTTAGGAACAGTCTACGAGCAGTACTTC
CDR3 protein: CASSLGTVYEQYF

clone size: NA
D gene: NA
J gene: TRBJ1-6
V gene: TRBV7-2
CDR3 DNA: TGTGCCAGCAGCACAGACGCAGGGGCGAATTCACCCCTCCACTTT
CDR3 protein: CASSTDAGANSPLHF

clone size: NA
D gene: NA
J gene: TRBJ1-1
V gene: TRBV7-9
CDR3 DNA: TGTGCCAGCAGCTTAGGACAGGCGAACACTGAAGCTTTCTTT
CDR3 protein: CASSLGQANTEAFF

clone size: NA
D gene: NA
J gene: TRBJ1-1
V gene: TRBV15
CDR3 DNA: TGTGCCACCAGCTTCAGGACGACAGCTGGCACTGAAGCTTTCTTT
CDR3 protein: CATSFRTTAGTEAFF

clone size: NA
D gene: NA
J gene: TRBJ2-7
V gene: TRBV27
CDR3 DNA: TGTGCCAGCAGCTACAAAACCGGGAGCTACGAGCAGTACTTC
CDR3 protein: CASSYKTGSYEQYF

clone size: NA
D gene: TRBD1
J gene: TRBJ2-6
V gene: TRBV7-2
CDR3 DNA: TGTGCCAGCAGCTTTACAGGGGCGGTTGGGGCCAACGTCCTGACTTTC
CDR3 protein: CASSFTGAVGANVLTF

clone size: NA
D gene: TRBD1
J gene: TRBJ1-3
V gene: TRBV5-4
CDR3 DNA: TGTGCCAGCAGCATAGAGGACAGGGGGGAAAACACCATATATTTT
CDR3 protein: CASSIEDRGENTIYF

clone size: NA
D gene: NA
J gene: TRBJ2-3
V gene: TRBV28
CDR3 DNA: TGTGCCAGCAGTTTAGCGGGGGATACGCAGTATTTT
CDR3 protein: CASSLAGDTQYF

clone size: NA
D gene: NA
J gene: TRBJ2-5
V gene: TRBV4-1
CDR3 DNA: TGCGCCAGCAGCCAAGGGCTAGGGGCCTTCAAGGAGACCCAGTACTTC
CDR3 protein: CASSQGLGAFKETQYF

clone size: NA
D gene: NA
J gene: TRBJ1-1
V gene: TRBV7-2
CDR3 DNA: TGTGCCAGCAGCAAACAGGGTGGTACTGAAGCTTTCTTT
CDR3 protein: CASSKQGGTEAFF

clone size: NA
D gene: NA
J gene: TRBJ2-2
V gene: TRBV4-3
CDR3 DNA: TGCGCCAGCAGCCCCCAGGGGACATGGAACACCGGGGAGCTGTTTTTT
CDR3 protein: CASSPQGTWNTGELFF

clone size: NA
D gene: TRBD1
J gene: TRBJ2-6
V gene: TRBV7-9
CDR3 DNA: TGTGCCAGCAGCAGACAGGGTCCTGGGGCCAACGTCCTGACTTTC
CDR3 protein: CASSRQGPGANVLTF

clone size: NA
D gene: TRBD1
J gene: TRBJ2-3
V gene: TRBV18
CDR3 DNA: TGTGCCAGCTCAACAGGGGGCGCAGATACGCAGTATTTT
CDR3 protein: CASSTGGADTQYF

clone size: NA
D gene: TRBD1
J gene: TRBJ1-5
V gene: TRBV7-9
CDR3 DNA: TGTGCCAGCAGCTTAACAGGGGACCGCAATCAGCCCCAGCATTTT
CDR3 protein: CASSLTGDRNQPQHF

clone size: NA
D gene: TRBD1
J gene: TRBJ1-2
V gene: TRBV6-1
CDR3 DNA: TGTGCCAGCAGTAACAGGGGATCTAACTATGGCTACACCTTC
CDR3 protein: CASSNRGSNYGYTF

clone size: NA
D gene: NA
J gene: TRBJ1-5
V gene: TRBV7-8
CDR3 DNA: TGTGCCAGCAGCCCGGGGATATCTAATCAGCCCCAGCATTTT
CDR3 protein: CASSPGISNQPQHF

clone size: NA
D gene: NA
J gene: TRBJ1-4
V gene: TRBV4-1
CDR3 DNA: TGCGCCAGCAGATCCAGCGGCGAAAAACTGTTTTTT
CDR3 protein: CASRSSGEKLFF

clone size: NA
D gene: NA
J gene: TRBJ2-3
V gene: TRBV5-4
CDR3 DNA: TGTGCCACCCTCAGCGGGTCAGGGACCACAGATACGCAGTATTTT
CDR3 protein: CATLSGSGTTDTQYF

clone size: NA
D gene: TRBD2
J gene: TRBJ2-3
V gene: TRBV15
CDR3 DNA: TGTGCCACCGGTTTCGGGGGGTCCGACACAGATACGCAGTATTTT
CDR3 protein: CATGFGGSDTDTQYF

clone size: NA
D gene: NA
J gene: TRBJ2-1
V gene: TRBV21-1
CDR3 DNA: TGTGCCAGCAGCAAATCCGCGGGGGGGCCCCCCAATGAGCAGTTCTTC
CDR3 protein: CASSKSAGGPPNEQFF

clone size: NA
D gene: NA
J gene: TRBJ1-2
V gene: TRBV5-1
CDR3 DNA: TGCGCCAGCAGCTTACCGGGAGGCGGCTACACCTTC
CDR3 protein: CASSLPGGGYTF

clone size: NA
D gene: TRBD1
J gene: TRBJ1-5
V gene: TRBV6-4
CDR3 DNA: TGTGCCAGCACCCTGACAGGGGTTCGCAATCAGCCCCAGCATTTT
CDR3 protein: CASTLTGVRNQPQHF

clone size: NA
D gene: NA
J gene: TRBJ2-7
V gene: TRBV19
CDR3 DNA: TGTGCCAGTAGTATTAACACCCTGGCCGAGCAGTACTTC
CDR3 protein: CASSINTLAEQYF

clone size: once
D gene: TRBD2
J gene: TRBJ2-5
V gene: TRBV6-6
CDR3 DNA: TGTGCCAGCAGCCTTAAGATAGCGGGGGTACAAGAGACCCAGTACTTC
CDR3 protein: CASSLKIAGVQETQYF

clone size: NA
D gene: NA
J gene: TRBJ2-7
V gene: TRBV15
CDR3 DNA: TGTGCCACCAGCAGAGGATATGAGGACGAGCAGTACTTC
CDR3 protein: CATSRGYEDEQYF

clone size: NA
D gene: NA
J gene: TRBJ2-7
V gene: TRBV7-9
CDR3 DNA: TGTGCCAGCAGCTTTGACTGGGACGAGCAGTACTTC
CDR3 protein: CASSFDWDEQYF

clone size: NA
D gene: NA
J gene: TRBJ2-7
V gene: TRBV7-2
CDR3 DNA: TGTGCCAGCAGCTTGGGACACTCCACCTACGAGCAGTACTTC
CDR3 protein: CASSLGHSTYEQYF

clone size: NA
D gene: TRBD2
J gene: TRBJ2-5
V gene: TRBV11-2
CDR3 DNA: TGTGCCAGCAGCGTAGCGGGGGTAGGGACCCAGTACTTC
CDR3 protein: CASSVAGVGTQYF

clone size: NA
D gene: NA
J gene: TRBJ2-4
V gene: TRBV28
CDR3 DNA: TGTGCCAGCAGTTTACCCGGGGGGCTAGGCAAAAACATTCAGTACTTC
CDR3 protein: CASSLPGGLGKNIQYF

clone size: NA
D gene: TRBD1
J gene: TRBJ1-6
V gene: TRBV7-9
CDR3 DNA: TGTGCCAGCAGTTTCCGACAGGGTCGGGAGAGCTCCTATAATTCACCCCTCCACTTT
CDR3 protein: CASSFRQGRESSYNSPLHF

clone size: NA
D gene: NA
J gene: TRBJ2-2
V gene: TRBV11-2
CDR3 DNA: TGTGCCAGCAGCAGGAGCGGCCTGAACACCGGGGAGCTGTTTTTT
CDR3 protein: CASSRSGLNTGELFF

clone size: NA
D gene: NA
J gene: TRBJ2-1
V gene: TRBV6-1
CDR3 DNA: TGTGCCAGCAGTGAAAGATCACAGTCTGAGCAGTTCTTC
CDR3 protein: CASSERSQSEQFF

clone size: NA
D gene: NA
J gene: TRBJ1-2
V gene: TRBV5-1
CDR3 DNA: TGCGCCAGCAGCTTGGATTCCAGGGCGCCTAACTATGGCTACACCTTC
CDR3 protein: CASSLDSRAPNYGYTF

clone size: NA
D gene: NA
J gene: TRBJ1-5
V gene: TRBV30
CDR3 DNA: TGTGCCTGGAGTGTCGGCGGAAATCAGCCCCAGCATTTT
CDR3 protein: CAWSVGGNQPQHF

clone size: NA
D gene: TRBD1
J gene: TRBJ2-2
V gene: TRBV7-9
CDR3 DNA: TGTGCCAGCAGAAACAGGGGAAACACCGGGGAGCTGTTTTTT
CDR3 protein: CASRNRGNTGELFF

clone size: once
D gene: TRBD1
J gene: TRBJ2-2
V gene: TRBV5-5
CDR3 DNA: TGTGCCAGCAGCTGGGGGACAGGGGCTACCGGGGAGCTGTTTTTT
CDR3 protein: CASSWGTGATGELFF

clone size: NA
D gene: NA
J gene: TRBJ1-1
V gene: TRBV19
CDR3 DNA: TGTGCCAGTAGTATAGCATCCGGAGCCAAACAAGGAGCTTTCTTT
CDR3 protein: CASSIASGAKQGAFF

clone size: NA
D gene: TRBD1
J gene: TRBJ1-4
V gene: TRBV19
CDR3 DNA: TGTGCCAGTAGTGTAAACAGGGGGCGAGAGCCTACAACTAATGAAAAACTGTTTTTT
CDR3 protein: CASSVNRGREPTTNEKLFF

clone size: NA
D gene: NA
J gene: TRBJ1-2
V gene: TRBV19
CDR3 DNA: TGTGCCAGTAGTCCATTCGGCCAGGCCAACTATGGCTACACCTTC
CDR3 protein: CASSPFGQANYGYTF

clone size: NA
D gene: TRBD1
J gene: TRBJ1-2
V gene: TRBV7-9
CDR3 DNA: TGTGCCAGCAGCCCCTTCGACAGGGGGGCCTATGGCTACACCTTC
CDR3 protein: CASSPFDRGAYGYTF

clone size: NA
D gene: TRBD2
J gene: TRBJ2-1
V gene: TRBV6-1
CDR3 DNA: TGTGCCAGCAATCGGGGGGCTAGCGGGGGCCGTGAGCAGTTCTTC
CDR3 protein: CASNRGASGGREQFF

clone size: NA
D gene: TRBD2
J gene: TRBJ2-3
V gene: TRBV6-4
CDR3 DNA: TGTGCCAGCAGCCCGCGAATCGGGAGGGGCACAGATACGCAGTATTTT
CDR3 protein: CASSPRIGRGTDTQYF

clone size: NA
D gene: TRBD1
J gene: TRBJ2-2
V gene: TRBV27
CDR3 DNA: TGTGCCAGCAGTTTATGGGGAGACAGGGCCGGGGAGCTGTTTTTT
CDR3 protein: CASSLWGDRAGELFF

clone size: NA
D gene: NA
J gene: TRBJ1-6
V gene: TRBV7-9
CDR3 DNA: TGTGCCAGCAGCTTCCAGGGGAATTCACCCCTCCACTTT
CDR3 protein: CASSFQGNSPLHF

clone size: once
D gene: TRBD1
J gene: TRBJ2-2
V gene: TRBV6-6
CDR3 DNA: TGTGCCAGCAGACCAAGTACCCAGGGGGCGGGCGGGGAGCTGTTTTTT
CDR3 protein: CASRPSTQGAGGELFF

clone size: NA
D gene: NA
J gene: TRBJ1-6
V gene: TRBV19
CDR3 DNA: TGTGCCAGTATGCCCCAGGCGGGATCACCCCTCCACTTT
CDR3 protein: CASMPQAGSPLHF

clone size: NA
D gene: NA
J gene: TRBJ2-7
V gene: TRBV7-9
CDR3 DNA: TGTGCCAGCAGCCCAAACTACGAGCAGTACTTC
CDR3 protein: CASSPNYEQYF

clone size: NA
D gene: NA
J gene: TRBJ1-2
V gene: TRBV5-6
CDR3 DNA: TGTGCCAGCAGCTTATTATCAGCGGGCTATGGCTACACCTTC
CDR3 protein: CASSLLSAGYGYTF

clone size: NA
D gene: NA
J gene: TRBJ1-1
V gene: TRBV5-5
CDR3 DNA: TGTGCCAGCAGCTCTGGAGGGTTCATGGCGCGGGCTTTCTTT
CDR3 protein: CASSSGGFMARAFF

clone size: NA
D gene: NA
J gene: TRBJ1-5
V gene: TRBV30
CDR3 DNA: TGTGCCTGGAGTCGGGATAGCAATCAGCCCCAGCATTTT
CDR3 protein: CAWSRDSNQPQHF

clone size: NA
D gene: TRBD2
J gene: TRBJ2-2
V gene: TRBV5-1
CDR3 DNA: TGCGCCAGCTCTGGGGGGGATCTGGACACCGGGGAGCTGTTTTTT
CDR3 protein: CASSGGDLDTGELFF